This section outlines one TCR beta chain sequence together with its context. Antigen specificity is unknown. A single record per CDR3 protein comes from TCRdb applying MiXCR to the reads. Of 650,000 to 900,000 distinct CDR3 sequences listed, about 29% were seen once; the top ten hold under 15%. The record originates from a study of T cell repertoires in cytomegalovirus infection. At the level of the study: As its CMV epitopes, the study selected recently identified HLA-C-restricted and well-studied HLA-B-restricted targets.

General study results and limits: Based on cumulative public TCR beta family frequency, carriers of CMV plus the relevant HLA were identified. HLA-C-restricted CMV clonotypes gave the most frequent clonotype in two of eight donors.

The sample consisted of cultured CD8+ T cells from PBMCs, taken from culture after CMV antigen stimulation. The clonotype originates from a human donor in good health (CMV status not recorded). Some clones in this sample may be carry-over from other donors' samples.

This CDR3 reads CASSQPGQGLRGQPQHF. CDR3 DNA: TGTGCCAGTAGTCAGCCGGGACAGGGCCTTCGTGGGCAGCCCCAGCATTTT. The chain carries TRBV19 and TRBJ1-5; TRBD1 matches 9 bases. Germline values: CDR1 LNHDA, CDR2 SQIVND (reference sequence). The CDR3 extends over 17 amino acids. With V trimmed by 5 bases and J by 7 bases, 15 bases remained unmatched.